The 15 T cell receptor beta chains given below trace back to one sample, sequenced in a study of T-cell reconstitution after alpha-beta-depleted transplantation in children. TCRbeta library construction was performed incorporating unique molecular identifiers. TCRdb re-derived calls from the PCR reads in MiXCR, one entry per CDR3 protein. The sample shows approximately 290,000 distinct CDR3 sequences, around 10% of them seen only once. Sequences were derived from peripheral blood, sampled 180 days after TCRalphabeta/CD19-depleted stem cell transplant. The receptors derive from a male patient between 2 and 15 years old who had a stem cell transplant for chronic granulomatous disease, so the T cells may come from the graft donor.

This clonotype came up many times. This chain uses TRBV9 with TRBJ2-2; D not certain. The CDR3 is 12 residues long. CDR1 and CDR2 (germline): SGDLS, YYNGEE. Trimming pared 6 bases from V and 6 bases from J, leaving 9 bases between. The CDR3 sequence: CASKDGAGELFF. CDR3 bases: TGTGCCAGCAAAGATGGGGCCGGGGAGCTGTTTTTT.

This clonotype showed up many times. The rearrangement links TRBV20-1 to TRBJ2-3, with 7 bases lining up with TRBD2. The V gene end was trimmed by 6 bases and the J gene end by 4 bases; junction bases not matched to a gene: 13. Germline loops: CDR1 DFQATT, CDR2 SNEGSKA (reference sequence). This CDR3 is built from 15 residues. The CDR3 nucleotides read TGCAGTGCGAGCCCCTTCGCGGGAGACGCAGATACGCAGTATTTT. It codes for CSASPFAGDADTQYF.

At least ten counts were recorded for this clonotype. V gene TRBV28 combines with J gene TRBJ2-7; TRBD2 agrees at 9 bases. The germline V gene has CDR1 MDHEN and CDR2 SYDVKM. The CDR3 runs to 14 residues. V lost 5 bases, J lost 2 bases, and 4 bases stayed unmatched. The CDR3 protein is CASSRSGRTYEQYF. The DNA of the CDR3 is TGTGCCAGCAGTCGTAGCGGGAGAACCTACGAGCAGTACTTC.

This clonotype was seen many times. CDR3 sequence reads: CASSYTGPKIRHLFF. Here the CDR3 DNA reads TGTGCCAGCAGCTATACAGGGCCGAAGATTCGCCATCTGTTTTTT. V gene TRBV6-5 combines with J gene TRBJ1-4, with D tentatively TRBD1 (6 bases). Trimming left V 6 bases short and J 14 bases short, with 25 bases between. The CDR3 covers 15 residues. Germline-derived CDR1 and CDR2 are MNHEY and SVGAGI.

This clonotype has a count of ten or more. The chain joins TRBV6-2 or TRBV6-3 to TRBJ2-7; 8 bases align to TRBD2. CDR3 length: 14 residues. The germline V gene has CDR1 MNHEY and CDR2 SVGEGT. J gave up 5 bases and V 6 bases, and 9 bases lay outside the gene matches. CDR3 in DNA: TGTGCCAGCAGCGCCGGGACTAGTCCCCACGAGCAGTACTTC. Protein sequence: CASSAGTSPHEQYF.

This clonotype was recorded at least ten times. The chain has TRBV20-1 and TRBJ2-3; D call uncertain. The CDR3 covers 16 residues. Germline CDR1 is DFQATT and CDR2 is SNEGSKA (reference sequence). Trimming cost V 5 bases and J 0 bases, with 18 bases left between them. CDR3 bases: TGCAGTGCTGACGCGGCGGATCTGCCTAGCACAGATACGCAGTATTTT. Protein product: CSADAADLPSTDTQYF.

Turning to this clonotype: Being one base from a much bigger clone, this may be a read error. The J gene is TRBJ1-5, the V gene TRBV28; D remains ambiguous. The CDR3 contains 13 residues. Trimming removed 3 bases at V and 8 bases at J, with 11 bases between. Germline CDR1 MDHEN, CDR2 SYDVKM. CDR3 nucleotide sequence: TGTGCCAGCAGTTTCACTTTTAATAAGCCCCAGCATTTT. It specifies CASSFTFNKPQHF.

In its sample, this clonotype was seen many times. The rearrangement uses TRBV9 and TRBJ2-1; 12 positions match TRBD2. Germline V gives CDR1 SGDLS, CDR2 YYNGEE. Trimming cost V 4 bases and J 2 bases; bases outside gene matches: 10. This CDR3 region has 18 residues. The CDR3 loop reads CASSPPDRLAGAYNEQFF. Here the CDR3 DNA reads TGTGCCAGCAGCCCCCCGGACCGACTAGCGGGAGCCTACAATGAGCAGTTCTTC.

This clonotype was seen many times. V usage is TRBV18 and J usage is TRBJ2-1, with TRBD1 matching 12 bases. V lost 3 bases, J lost 7 bases, and 4 bases stayed unmatched. Germline lookup yields CDR1 KGHSH and CDR2 LQKENI. The CDR3 spans 15 residues. CDR3: CASSPGTGGLNEQFF. Written as DNA, the CDR3 is TGTGCCAGCTCACCTGGGACAGGGGGCCTGAATGAGCAGTTCTTC.

This clonotype was observed many times. This chain uses TRBV27 with TRBJ2-1, with a weak D call TRBD2 (6 bases). This CDR3 has 16 residues. Trimming stripped 2 bases from V and 2 bases from J, with 13 bases between. CDR1 MNHEY and CDR2 SMNVEV come from the germline V gene (reference sequence). CDR3 amino acids: CASSLRGGDPYNEQFF. The CDR3 DNA sequence: TGTGCCAGCAGTTTAAGAGGAGGGGACCCCTACAATGAGCAGTTCTTC.

Remarks on this clonotype: A much bigger clone sits one base away, suggesting this may be a read error. CDR3 amino acids: CASSRSGKTETQYF. CDR3 nucleotides: TGTGCCAGCAGCCGTAGCGGTAAAACGGAGACCCAGTACTTC. The chain couples TRBV7-2 to TRBJ2-5, with a weak D call TRBD2 (6 bases). Trimming left V 5 bases short and J 5 bases short, with 15 bases between. The germline V gene has CDR1 SGHTA and CDR2 FQGNSA. The CDR3 contains 14 residues.

This clonotype was detected many times. The chain combines TRBV6-5 with TRBJ2-5; the D gene is possibly TRBD1 (6 bases). Germline V gene sequence: CDR1 MNHEY, CDR2 SVGAGI. CDR3 length equals 15 residues. Trimming took 1 base from V and 5 from J, leaving 14 bases between them. CDR3 DNA sequence: TGTGCCAGCAGTTACTGGGACATTCGTAGGGAGACCCAGTACTTC. Its protein product is CASSYWDIRRETQYF.

This clonotype was picked up a small number of times. The chain couples TRBV7-8 to TRBJ1-4, with 7 positions matching TRBD1. CDR1 and CDR2 from the germline V gene are SGHVS and FQNEAQ. The length of the CDR3 is 15 residues. With V trimmed by 1 base and J by 4 bases, 3 bases remained unmatched. The CDR3 DNA reads as TGTGCCAGCAGCTTAGGGGACAGAGATAATGAAAAACTGTTTTTT. It encodes CASSLGDRDNEKLFF.

Regarding this clonotype: A read error is possible here, since a much larger clone lies one base away. The chain employs TRBV20-1 and TRBJ2-7, with TRBD1 matching 7 bases. The germline gives CDR1 DFQATT, CDR2 SNEGSKA (reference sequence). The CDR3 extends over 13 amino acids. CDR3 DNA: TGCAGTGCTTCACAGGGGTTGTCCTACGAGCAGCACTTC. Its protein product is CSASQGLSYEQHF.

To note about this clonotype: This may arise from a read error, as a much more abundant clone is one base away. The genes are TRBV5-1 and TRBJ2-1, with 12 nucleotides matching TRBD2. CDR1 and CDR2 (germline): SGHRS, YFSETQ. The CDR3 sequence is 15 residues long. CDR3 bases: TGCGCCAGCAGGCTAGCGGGAGGGCCCTACAATGATCAGTTCTTC. Translation gives CASRLAGGPYNDQFF.